The rows below give T cell receptor beta chains drawn from one sample of a study of neurological immune-mediated disorders. TCRdb reprocessed the 5' RACE reads with MiXCR, giving one entry per CDR3 protein. The profile shows about 44,000 distinct CDR3 sequences, approximately 21% of them singletons. The sample taken for sequencing was PBMCs. The receptors derive from a man aged 55 to 70 with HTLV-1-associated myelopathy (HAM/TSP). Both conserved end residues are part of each CDR3.

cdr3_aa j_call v_call
CAISESGGPNPTQFF TRBJ2-1 TRBV10-3
CASSTVTVEQFF TRBJ2-1 TRBV7-9
CSAERVGGVQETQYF TRBJ2-5 TRBV20-1
CASSLQPTSGREVSYNEQFF TRBJ2-1 TRBV5-1
CASRFAGPPASYEQYF TRBJ2-7 TRBV12-3/TRBV12-4
CASSSPTGPPLYTDTQYF TRBJ2-3 TRBV28
CSAGTGYEQFF TRBJ2-1 TRBV20-1
CASSEWRDSTEAFF TRBJ1-1 TRBV25-1
CASSFPTISYEQYF TRBJ2-7 TRBV6-2/TRBV6-3
CSAGVGNNQPQHF TRBJ1-5 TRBV20-1
CASSLRAGFRQGPTSYEQYF TRBJ2-7 TRBV12-3/TRBV12-4
CSVDPSGRESEQFF TRBJ2-1 TRBV29-1
CSLTDINYGYTF TRBJ1-2 TRBV20-1
CAISSSGALNTEDFF TRBJ1-1 TRBV10-3
CASSLDRGYEQYF TRBJ2-7 TRBV7-3
CASSIEVGQETQYF TRBJ2-5 TRBV11-2
CSARDGGALNNEQFF TRBJ2-1 TRBV20-1
CASSPGLNEQFF TRBJ2-1 TRBV5-6
CASSLASGPSTYEQYF TRBJ2-7 TRBV5-1
CASSPSGGDNEQFF TRBJ2-1 TRBV5-1
CASSHLTNLADNEQFF TRBJ2-1 TRBV3-1
CSARAIQGTGLGGEAFF TRBJ1-1 TRBV20-1
CASSLTGTFPNNEQFF TRBJ2-1 TRBV5-6
CASSLGLAGGYEQYF TRBJ2-7 TRBV7-2
CASSLIGVTEAFF TRBJ1-1 TRBV5-1
CATSRAQGLKNEQFF TRBJ2-1 TRBV15
CASSLALLAQGETQYF TRBJ2-5 TRBV5-1
CATSDHNTGANVLTF TRBJ2-6 TRBV24-1
CASSSRDRVTNQPQHF TRBJ1-5 TRBV7-8
CSVFRGATGELFF TRBJ2-2 TRBV29-1
CAIMGQGAEGYTF TRBJ1-2 TRBV10-3
CSVADTSNQPQHF TRBJ1-5 TRBV29-1
CSVQAGGRETQYF TRBJ2-5 TRBV29-1
CASSPGRGSEAFF TRBJ1-1 TRBV9
CASSLLATSYNEQFF TRBJ2-1 TRBV7-9
CASSIQTGFYNEQFF TRBJ2-1 TRBV5-5
CASRASGGNQPQHF TRBJ1-5 TRBV10-2
CSVDSTGGNTDTQYF TRBJ2-3 TRBV29-1
CASSTGQGFYEQYF TRBJ2-7 TRBV5-1
CASSPRQWSPFGYTF TRBJ1-2 TRBV11-3
CASSLRPLVSGDSYNEQFF TRBJ2-1 TRBV5-1
CASALRPGGGYNEQFF TRBJ2-1 TRBV5-1
CASTPTQNTGELFF TRBJ2-2 TRBV6-6
CSARFLAGASYNEQFF TRBJ2-1 TRBV20-1
CAISEQNEQFF TRBJ2-1 TRBV10-3
CASTLGAGGNTGELFF TRBJ2-2 TRBV12-3/TRBV12-4
CASTLGQGALNYGYTF TRBJ1-2 TRBV12-3/TRBV12-4
CASSPGPADTQYF TRBJ2-3 TRBV18
CSVEGGDRDYGYTF TRBJ1-2 TRBV29-1
CASGSGGASRGYTF TRBJ1-2 TRBV27
CAISESEQGRGEQYF TRBJ2-7 TRBV10-3
CASSPLRDDSPERSNTQYF TRBJ2-3 TRBV18
CASSFRAASSYNDQFF TRBJ2-1 TRBV5-1